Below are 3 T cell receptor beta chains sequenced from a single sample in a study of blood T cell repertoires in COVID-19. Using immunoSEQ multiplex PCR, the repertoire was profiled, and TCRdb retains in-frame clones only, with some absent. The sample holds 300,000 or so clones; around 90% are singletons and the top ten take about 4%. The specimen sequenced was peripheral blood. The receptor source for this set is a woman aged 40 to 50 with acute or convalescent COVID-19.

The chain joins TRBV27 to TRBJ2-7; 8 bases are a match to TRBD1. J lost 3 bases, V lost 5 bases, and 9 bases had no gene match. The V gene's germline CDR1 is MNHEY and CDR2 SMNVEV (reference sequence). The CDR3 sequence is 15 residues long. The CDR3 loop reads CASSRPGQVHYEQYV. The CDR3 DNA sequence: TGTGCCAGCAGTCGACCGGGACAGGTTCACTACGAGCAGTACGTC.

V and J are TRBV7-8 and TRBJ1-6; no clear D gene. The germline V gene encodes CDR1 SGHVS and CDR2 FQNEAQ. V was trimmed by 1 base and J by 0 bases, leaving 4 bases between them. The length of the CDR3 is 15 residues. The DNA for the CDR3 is TGTGCCAGCAGCTTAGACAGCTCCTATAATTCACCCCTCCACTTT. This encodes CASSLDSSYNSPLHF.

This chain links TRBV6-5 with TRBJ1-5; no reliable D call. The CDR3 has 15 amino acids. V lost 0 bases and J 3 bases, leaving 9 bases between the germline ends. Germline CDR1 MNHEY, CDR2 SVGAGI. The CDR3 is CASSYSSGSNQPQHF. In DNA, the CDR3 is TGTGCCAGCAGTTACTCGTCAGGTTCCAATCAGCCCCAGCATTTT.